This TCR beta chain comes out of a study of blood T cell repertoires in COVID-19. Generated by immunoSEQ multiplex PCR, the TCRdb table keeps only in-frame clones and is missing some. The sample has about 340,000 clones, 86% seen once. The TCR comes from a woman between 40 and 50 years old with acute COVID-19. Source material: PBMCs or T cells enriched from blood (not recorded which).

CDR3 nucleotide sequence: TGCGCCAGCAGCTTGGCCCCTTGGGAGGGGATAATCTACAATGAGCAGTTCTTC. Protein sequence: CASSLAPWEGIIYNEQFF. The V gene is TRBV5-1, the J gene TRBJ2-1, with 7 bases aligning to TRBD2. The CDR3 loop spans 18 amino acids. The germline gives CDR1 SGHRS, CDR2 YFSETQ. The junction had 12 bases not matched to a gene; V was cut back by 0 bases and J by 3 bases.